This TCR beta chain appears in the sequencing data of a study of T-cell memory formation after mild COVID-19. The study, taken as a whole, reports: Contracting clones, day 15 to 85, had balanced CD4/CD8, and later expanders favored CD4+.

Trimming removed 1 base from V and 0 bases from J, with 4 bases in between. Germline V gene lookup returns CDR1 MGHRA and CDR2 YSYEKL. The CDR3 contains 15 residues. This clonotype appeared many times. Its cognate antigen is unknown. TCRdb reanalysed the 5' RACE reads using MiXCR and keeps one entry per CDR3 protein. The sample lists nearly 110,000 distinct CDR3 sequences, around an eighth occurring once. The chain couples TRBV4-1 to TRBJ2-6; unclear D gene. This clonotype was sampled from a man aged 18-30 years who had mild COVID-19 (a few samples of this study predate the infection). Cell type and time point are not known. The sequenced material came from PBMCs or a T cell subset sorted from them (not recorded which). In nucleotides, the CDR3 is TGCGCCAGCAGCCAAGCGGACTCTGGGGCCAACGTCCTGACTTTC. It translates to CASSQADSGANVLTF.